This record concerns one T cell receptor (beta chain) sequence. This specimen comes from a study of OX40 agonist ivuxolimab in advanced cancers. TCRdb's copy holds only in-frame clones and misses some; the assay was immunoSEQ multiplex PCR. The repertoire holds about 13,000 clones, with 67% as singletons. CDR3 size: 14 residues. From germline, CDR1 is LNHDA and CDR2 SQIVND (reference sequence). V lost 9 bases and J lost 2; bases outside the gene matches: 8. The origin of this receptor is an adult with an advanced solid tumor such as melanoma, head and neck, liver or kidney cancer. This rearrangement joins TRBV19 to TRBJ2-3; TRBD1 agrees at 7 bases. The source material was CD4+ or CD8+ T cells sorted from blood, sampled in a trial of the OX40 agonist ivuxolimab. The CDR3 region is CASSTGYPTDTQYF. The CDR3 nucleotides read TGTGCCAGCTCGACAGGGTACCCCACAGATACGCAGTATTTT.